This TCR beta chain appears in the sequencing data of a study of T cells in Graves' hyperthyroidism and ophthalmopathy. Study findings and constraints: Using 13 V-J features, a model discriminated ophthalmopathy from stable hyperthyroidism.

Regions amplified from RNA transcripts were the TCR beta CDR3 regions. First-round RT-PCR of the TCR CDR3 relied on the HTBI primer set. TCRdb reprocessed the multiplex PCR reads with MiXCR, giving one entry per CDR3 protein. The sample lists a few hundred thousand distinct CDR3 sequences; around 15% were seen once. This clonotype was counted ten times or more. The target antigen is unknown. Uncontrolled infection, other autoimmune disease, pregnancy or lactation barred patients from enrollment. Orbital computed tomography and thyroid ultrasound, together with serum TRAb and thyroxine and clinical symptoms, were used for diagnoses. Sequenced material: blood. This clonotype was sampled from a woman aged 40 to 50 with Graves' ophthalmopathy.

CDR3 loop: CASSLNGGGPLISYEQYF. CDR3 nucleotides: TGTGCCAGCAGTCTTAATGGTGGGGGGCCCTTAATCTCCTACGAGCAGTACTTC. The chain employs TRBV28 and TRBJ2-7, with D tentatively TRBD1 or TRBD2 (6 bases each). Trimming took 5 bases from V and 0 from J, leaving 23 bases between them. CDR3 length: 18 amino acids. Germline V lookup: CDR1 MDHEN, CDR2 SYDVKM.